This TCR beta chain was sequenced for a study of neoadjuvant anti-PD-1 for oral cavity cancer. Study at large: Before surgery, most patients got three to four biweekly 3 mg/kg nivolumab doses.

Time point described: after neoadjuvant nivolumab, at surgical resection. The protocol was immunoSEQ multiplex PCR, while the TCRdb copy is restricted to in-frame clones and leaves out a portion. The sample has over 65,000 clones, less than 90% seen once. In germline, CDR1 is SGHRS, CDR2 YFSETQ. The J segment lost 2 bases and the V segment lost 3 bases, leaving 7 bases of the junction unmatched. The CDR3 contains 16 residues. This chain links TRBV5-1 with TRBJ2-3, with 9 positions matching TRBD2. The clonotype comes from a person aged 40 to 85 with oral cavity squamous cell carcinoma. Here the sequenced sample was PBMCs, taken after nivolumab (anti-PD-1) treatment. The CDR3 spells CASSSLGTSNTDTQYF. The DNA of the CDR3 is TGCGCCAGCAGCTCGTTGGGGACTAGCAACACAGATACGCAGTATTTT.